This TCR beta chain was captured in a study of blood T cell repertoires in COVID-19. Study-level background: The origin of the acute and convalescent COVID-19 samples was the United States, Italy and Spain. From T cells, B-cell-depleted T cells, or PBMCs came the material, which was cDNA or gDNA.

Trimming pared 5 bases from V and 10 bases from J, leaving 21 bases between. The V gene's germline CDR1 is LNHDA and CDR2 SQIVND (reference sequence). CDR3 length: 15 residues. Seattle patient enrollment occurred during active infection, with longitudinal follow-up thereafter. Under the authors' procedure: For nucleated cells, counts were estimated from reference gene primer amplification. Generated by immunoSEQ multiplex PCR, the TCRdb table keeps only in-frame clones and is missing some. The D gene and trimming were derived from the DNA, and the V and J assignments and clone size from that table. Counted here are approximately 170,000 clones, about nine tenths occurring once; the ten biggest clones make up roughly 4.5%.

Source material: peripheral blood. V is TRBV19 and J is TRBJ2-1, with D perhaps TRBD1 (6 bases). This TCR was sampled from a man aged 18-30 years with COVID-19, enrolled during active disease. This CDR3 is CASSPPDRYLREQFF. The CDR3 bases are TGTGCCAGTAGTCCCCCCGACAGGTACCTAAGGGAGCAGTTCTTC.